This T cell receptor beta chain was profiled in a study of T cells in Graves' hyperthyroidism and ophthalmopathy. Whole-study results and caveats: Most clonotypes that expanded in the thyroid above 0.001 also showed up in blood.

With respect to this clonotype: Its antigen is undetermined.

CDR1 is SGHRS, CDR2 YFSETQ, per germline. This CDR3 region has 15 residues. The germline V and J ends were trimmed by 0 bases and 4 bases, with 13 bases remaining between them. It was uncontrolled infection, other autoimmune disease, pregnancy or lactation that excluded patients. Fresh peripheral blood, 7.5 to 10 ml of it, supplied the PBMCs. RNA transcripts provided the source from which TCR beta CDR3 regions were amplified. The HTBI primer set served for first-round RT-PCR of the TCR CDR3. Using its own MiXCR run on the multiplex PCR reads, TCRdb lists one record per CDR3 protein. The profile shows approximately 520,000 distinct CDR3 sequences, approximately 24% of them singletons.

The sequence was obtained from a woman aged 25 to 39 with Graves' ophthalmopathy. Material: blood. The rearrangement joins TRBV5-1 to TRBJ1-2, with D tentatively TRBD1 (6 bases). As DNA, the CDR3 is TGCGCCAGCAGCTTGGGGGGGGCGTATGGCTATGGCTACACCTTC. This gives the protein CASSLGGAYGYGYTF. The full variable domain, in which reference TRBV5-1 and TRBJ1-2 provide the parts outside the CDR3, is KAGVTQTPRYLIKTRGQQVTLSCSPISGHRSVSWYQQTPGQGLQFLFEYFSETQRNKGNFPGRFSGRQFSNSRSEMNVSTLELGDSALYLCASSLGGAYGYGYTFGSGTRLTVV.